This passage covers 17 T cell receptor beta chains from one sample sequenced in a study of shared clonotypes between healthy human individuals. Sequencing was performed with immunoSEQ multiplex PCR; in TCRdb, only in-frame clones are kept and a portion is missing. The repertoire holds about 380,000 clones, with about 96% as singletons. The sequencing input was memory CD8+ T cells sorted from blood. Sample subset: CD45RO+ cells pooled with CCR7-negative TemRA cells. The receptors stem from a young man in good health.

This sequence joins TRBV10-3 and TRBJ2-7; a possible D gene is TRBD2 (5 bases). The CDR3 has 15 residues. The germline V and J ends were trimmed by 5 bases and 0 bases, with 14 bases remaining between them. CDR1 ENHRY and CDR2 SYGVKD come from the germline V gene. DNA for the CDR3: TGTGCCATCAGTTTTGCGGCGGGTAGCTCCTACGAGCAGTACTTC. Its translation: CAISFAAGSSYEQYF.

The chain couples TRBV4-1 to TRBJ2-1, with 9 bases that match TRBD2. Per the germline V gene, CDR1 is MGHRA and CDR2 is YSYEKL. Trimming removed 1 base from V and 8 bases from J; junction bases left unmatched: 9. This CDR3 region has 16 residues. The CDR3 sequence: CASSQVVAGGADEQFF. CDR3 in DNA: TGCGCCAGCAGCCAAGTGGTTGCGGGAGGGGCGGATGAGCAGTTCTTC.

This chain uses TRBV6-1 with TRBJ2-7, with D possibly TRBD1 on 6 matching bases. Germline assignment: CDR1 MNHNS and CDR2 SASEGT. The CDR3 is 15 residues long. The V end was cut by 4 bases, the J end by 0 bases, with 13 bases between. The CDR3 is CASSVRDKLSYEQYF. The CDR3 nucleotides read TGTGCCAGCAGTGTCCGGGACAAGCTCTCCTACGAGCAGTACTTC.

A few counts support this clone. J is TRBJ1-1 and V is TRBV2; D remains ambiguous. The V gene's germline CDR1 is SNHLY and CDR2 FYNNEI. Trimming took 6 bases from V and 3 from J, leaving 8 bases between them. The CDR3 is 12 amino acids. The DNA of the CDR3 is TGTGCCAGCAGGACAAGGGACACTGAAGCTTTCTTT. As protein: CASRTRDTEAFF.

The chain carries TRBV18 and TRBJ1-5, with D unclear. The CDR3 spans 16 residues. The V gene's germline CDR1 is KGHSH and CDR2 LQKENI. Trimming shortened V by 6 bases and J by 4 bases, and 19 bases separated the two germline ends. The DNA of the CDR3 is TGTGCCAGCTCCCGCAATTCCGAGCTTCCAAATCAGCCCCAGCATTTT. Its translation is CASSRNSELPNQPQHF.

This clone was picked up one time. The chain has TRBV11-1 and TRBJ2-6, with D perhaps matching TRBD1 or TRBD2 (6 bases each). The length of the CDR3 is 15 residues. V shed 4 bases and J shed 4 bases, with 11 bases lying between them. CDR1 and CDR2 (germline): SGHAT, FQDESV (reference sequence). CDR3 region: CASSYTGAGANVLTF. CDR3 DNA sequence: TGTGCCAGCAGCTACACGGGGGCCGGGGCCAACGTCCTGACTTTC.

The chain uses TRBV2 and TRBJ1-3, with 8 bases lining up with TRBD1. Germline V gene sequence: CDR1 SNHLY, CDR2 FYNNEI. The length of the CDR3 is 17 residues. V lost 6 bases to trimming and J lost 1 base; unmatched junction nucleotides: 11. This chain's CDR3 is CASRETGTGSSGNTIYF. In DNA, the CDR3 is TGTGCCAGCAGGGAAACCGGGACAGGATCTTCTGGAAACACCATATATTTT. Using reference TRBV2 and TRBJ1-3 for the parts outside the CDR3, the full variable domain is EPEVTQTPSHQVTQMGQEVILRCVPISNHLYFYWYRQILGQKVEFLVSFYNNEISEKSEIFDDQFSVERPDGSNFTLKIRSTKLEDSAMYFCASRETGTGSSGNTIYFGEGSWLTVV.

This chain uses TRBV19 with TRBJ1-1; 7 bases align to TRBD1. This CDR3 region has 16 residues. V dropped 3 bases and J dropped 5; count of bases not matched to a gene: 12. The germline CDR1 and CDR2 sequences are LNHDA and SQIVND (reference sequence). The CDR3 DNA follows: TGTGCCAGTAGTATTGTACAGGGACAGTTGAGGACTGAAGCTTTCTTT. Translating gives CASSIVQGQLRTEAFF.

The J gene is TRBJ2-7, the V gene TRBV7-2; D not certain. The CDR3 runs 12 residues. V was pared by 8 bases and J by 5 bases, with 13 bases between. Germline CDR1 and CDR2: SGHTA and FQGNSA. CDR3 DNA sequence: TGTGCCAGCGGCCGAACATTCAACGAGCAGTACTTC. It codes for CASGRTFNEQYF.

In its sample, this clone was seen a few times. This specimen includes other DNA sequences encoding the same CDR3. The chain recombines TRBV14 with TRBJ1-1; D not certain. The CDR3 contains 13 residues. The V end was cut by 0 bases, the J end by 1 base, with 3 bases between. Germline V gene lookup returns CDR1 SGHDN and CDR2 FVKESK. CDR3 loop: CASSQDRNTEAFF. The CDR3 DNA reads TGTGCCAGCAGCCAAGACAGGAACACTGAAGCTTTCTTT.

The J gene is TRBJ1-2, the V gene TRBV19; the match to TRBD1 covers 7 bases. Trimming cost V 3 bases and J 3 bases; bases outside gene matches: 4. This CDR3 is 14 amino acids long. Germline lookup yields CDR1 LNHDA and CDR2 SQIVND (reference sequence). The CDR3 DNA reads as TGTGCCAGTAGTATGCGGGACAGCTACTATGGCTACACCTTC. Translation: CASSMRDSYYGYTF.

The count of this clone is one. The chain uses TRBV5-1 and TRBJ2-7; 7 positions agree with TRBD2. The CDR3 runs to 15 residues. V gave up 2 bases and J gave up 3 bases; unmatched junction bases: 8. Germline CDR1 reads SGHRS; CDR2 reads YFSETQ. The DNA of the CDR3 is TGCGCCAGCAGCTTCTCTAGCGGAAGCTACTACGAGCAGTACTTC. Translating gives CASSFSSGSYYEQYF.

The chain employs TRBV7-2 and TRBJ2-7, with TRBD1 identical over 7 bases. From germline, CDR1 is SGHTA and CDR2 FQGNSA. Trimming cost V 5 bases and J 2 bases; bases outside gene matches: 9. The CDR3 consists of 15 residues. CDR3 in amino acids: CASSQGGGSPYEQYF. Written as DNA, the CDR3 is TGTGCCAGCAGCCAAGGGGGCGGCAGCCCCTACGAGCAGTACTTC.

CDR3 sequence (DNA): TGTGCCAGCAGCCCGTTAGCTTCCTACAATGAGCAGTTCTTC. Protein: CASSPLASYNEQFF. The chain has TRBV5-5 and TRBJ2-1; D gene ambiguous. V dropped 4 bases and J dropped 1 base, with 9 bases sitting between them. The CDR3 sequence is 14 residues long. Germline V lookup: CDR1 SGHKS, CDR2 YYEKEE (reference sequence).

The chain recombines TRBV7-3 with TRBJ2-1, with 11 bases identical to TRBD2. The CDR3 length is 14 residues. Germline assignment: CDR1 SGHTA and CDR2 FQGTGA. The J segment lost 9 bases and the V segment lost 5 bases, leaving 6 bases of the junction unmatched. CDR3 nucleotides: TGTGCCAGCAGCCAGATAGCGGGAGGGGGTGAGCAGTTCTTC. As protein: CASSQIAGGGEQFF.

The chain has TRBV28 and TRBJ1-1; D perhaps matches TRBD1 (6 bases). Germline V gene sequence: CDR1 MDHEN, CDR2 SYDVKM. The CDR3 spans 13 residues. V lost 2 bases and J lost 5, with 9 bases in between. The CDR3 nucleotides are TGTGCCAGCAGTTTAAGCAGGGGTACTGAAGCTTTCTTT. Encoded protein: CASSLSRGTEAFF.

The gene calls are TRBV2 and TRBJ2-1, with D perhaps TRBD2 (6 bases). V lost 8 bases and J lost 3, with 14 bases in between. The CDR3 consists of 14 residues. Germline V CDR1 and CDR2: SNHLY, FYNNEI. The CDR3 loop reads CASWRGGGYNEQFF. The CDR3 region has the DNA TGTGCCAGCTGGCGGGGAGGCGGCTACAATGAGCAGTTCTTC.